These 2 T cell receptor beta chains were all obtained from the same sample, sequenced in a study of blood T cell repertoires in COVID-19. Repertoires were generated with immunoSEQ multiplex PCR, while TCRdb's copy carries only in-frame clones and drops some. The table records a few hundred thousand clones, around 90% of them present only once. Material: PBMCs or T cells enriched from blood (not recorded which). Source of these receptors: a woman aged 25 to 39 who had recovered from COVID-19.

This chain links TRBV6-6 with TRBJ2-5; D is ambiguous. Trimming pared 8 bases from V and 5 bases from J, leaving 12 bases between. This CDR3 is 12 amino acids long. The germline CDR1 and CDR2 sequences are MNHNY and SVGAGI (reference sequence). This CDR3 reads CASGEVWETQYF. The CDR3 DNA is TGTGCCAGCGGCGAGGTATGGGAGACCCAGTACTTC.

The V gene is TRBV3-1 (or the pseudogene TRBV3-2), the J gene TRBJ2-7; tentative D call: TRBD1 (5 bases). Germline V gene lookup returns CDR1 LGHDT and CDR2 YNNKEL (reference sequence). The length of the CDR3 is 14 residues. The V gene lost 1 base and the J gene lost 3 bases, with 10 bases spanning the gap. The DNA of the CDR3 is TGTGCCAGCAGCCAAGGAGTGCAGGGCTACGAGCAGTACTTC. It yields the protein CASSQGVQGYEQYF.